This is a list of T cell receptor beta chains from one sample in a study of T cells in Graves' hyperthyroidism and ophthalmopathy. TCRdb ran MiXCR on the multiplex PCR reads and lists one entry per CDR3 protein. Among about 570,000 distinct CDR3 sequences listed, around 46% were seen once. The sequencing sample was made of peripheral blood or thyroid tissue (not recorded which). These receptors were taken from an adult woman with Graves' disease, either hyperthyroidism or ophthalmopathy (not recorded which). The CDR3 runs from the conserved cysteine through the conserved F or W. D genes are given only for firm matches. The size of a clone is reported for some rows only, either as once, few or many, or as a class for expanded clones.

clone_size d_call j_call v_call cdr3_nt cdr3_aa
NA NA TRBJ1-1 TRBV5-6 TGTGCCAGCAGCCACCGGGTTGCGGACACTGAAGCTTTCTTT CASSHRVADTEAFF
many NA TRBJ2-6 TRBV7-9 TGTGCCAGCTCAACTCCGGGACACCCCCTTGGGGCCAACGTCCTGACTTTC CASSTPGHPLGANVLTF
many NA TRBJ2-5 TRBV7-6 TGTGCCAGCAGCTCCCGTAAGCGGACGGGAGAGACCCAGTACTTC CASSSRKRTGETQYF
NA NA TRBJ2-5 TRBV19 TGTGCCTGGAGTCGGGGGAGCGGGTTCGAGGAGACCCAGTACTTC CAWSRGSGFEETQYF
NA NA TRBJ1-6 TRBV7-2 TGTGCCAGCAGCCCTGGCGGGCAATCACCCCTCCACTTT CASSPGGQSPLHF
NA TRBD1 TRBJ1-6 TRBV29-1 TGCAGCGTTCGGGACAGTAATTCACCCCTCCACTTT CSVRDSNSPLHF
NA NA TRBJ1-1 TRBV7-2 TGTGCCAGCAGCTCCCTCAACAGGCAAACGAACACTGAAGCTTTCTTT CASSSLNRQTNTEAFF
NA NA TRBJ2-7 TRBV7-2 TGTGCCAGCAGCCCTACTAGCGAGCAGTACTTC CASSPTSEQYF
NA NA TRBJ1-1 TRBV5-1 TGCGCCAGCAGCTTGGAGGGTGCAATCGAAGCTTTCTTT CASSLEGAIEAFF
NA NA TRBJ1-2 TRBV7-9 TGTGCCAGCAGCCTGTACAGGGAAGGGGGGGCTGGCGGCTACACCTTC CASSLYREGGAGGYTF
NA NA TRBJ2-6 TRBV19 TGTGCCAGTAGGCCCCATGTGATGAACACTGAAGCTTTC CASRPHVMNTEAF
NA TRBD1 TRBJ1-6 TRBV6-1 TGTGCCAGTACCACCACCGGGACAGAAAATTCACCCCTCCACTTT CASTTTGTENSPLHF
NA NA TRBJ2-7 TRBV7-9 TGTGCCAGCAGCGGCGGGACGGACCACGAGCAGTACTTC CASSGGTDHEQYF
NA NA TRBJ1-1 TRBV29-1 TGCAGCGTCCCGGGGGGCACTGAAGCTTTCTTT CSVPGGTEAFF
many NA TRBJ2-2 TRBV19 TGTGCCAGCCTTACGGGGTCCGGGGAGCTGTTTTTT CASLTGSGELFF
NA NA TRBJ1-1 TRBV10-3 TGTGCCATCAGGATTACGGGAGGAAACACTGAAGCTTTCTTT CAIRITGGNTEAFF
many NA TRBJ2-7 TRBV10-3 TGTGCCATCGCGGGAACCGAAGCCTACGAGCAGTACTTC CAIAGTEAYEQYF
many TRBD2 TRBJ2-7 TRBV2 TGTGCCAGCAGTGAATCCGGTTGGTCTAGCGGGAATATTGTCTTC CASSESGWSSGNIVF
NA TRBD2 TRBJ2-5 TRBV10-3 TGTGCCATCACTGTTGTGGCTAGCGGGAGGAGGGAGACCCAGTACTTC CAITVVASGRRETQYF
NA NA TRBJ2-7 TRBV27 TGTGCCAGCAGTTTGATTTTACGCCCCTACGAGCAGTACTTC CASSLILRPYEQYF
NA TRBD1 TRBJ2-5 TRBV24-1 TGTGCCACCAGTGATCAGACAGGGGCCGGAAAGACCCAGTACTTC CATSDQTGAGKTQYF
few NA TRBJ2-6 TRBV28 TGTGCCAGCAGTTTACTACAGTCGGATGGGGCCAACGTCCTGACTTTC CASSLLQSDGANVLTF
many NA TRBJ1-4 TRBV10-3 TGTGCCATCAGTGAGTCGGGGTTGGACCGATCTAATGAAAAACTGTTTTTT CAISESGLDRSNEKLFF
NA TRBD1 TRBJ2-7 TRBV15 TGTGCCACCAGCAGAGATCGGGACAGGGCCTTTTCCGAGCAGTACTTC CATSRDRDRAFSEQYF
few NA TRBJ2-2 TRBV20-1 TGCAGTGCTAGAGATCCCCAACTAGCTAACACCGGGGAGCTGTTTTTT CSARDPQLANTGELFF
NA TRBD1 TRBJ1-1 TRBV29-1 TGCAGCGTTGCAAACCTCGGACAGGGAACCACCAAGAACACTGAAGCTTTCTTT CSVANLGQGTTKNTEAFF
many NA TRBJ2-5 TRBV7-9 TGTGCCAGCAGCTTAGGAGTACTTATCCAAGAGACCCAGTACTTC CASSLGVLIQETQYF
many TRBD2 TRBJ2-7 TRBV2 TGTGCCAGCAGTGGAGTGACTAGCGGCTACGAGCAGTACTTC CASSGVTSGYEQYF
NA TRBD1 TRBJ2-7 TRBV10-3 TGTGCCATCAGTGGGCAGGACAGGGCCACCGGGGAGCTGTACTTC CAISGQDRATGELYF
many TRBD2 TRBJ2-5 TRBV27 TGTGCCAGCAGCGCACTAGCGGGAGTGGTTGAGACCCAGTACTTC CASSALAGVVETQYF
NA TRBD1 TRBJ1-1 TRBV25-1 TGTGCCAGCAGTCAGGGACAGGGAGTGACTGAAGCTTTCTTT CASSQGQGVTEAFF
once NA TRBJ1-1 TRBV11-2 TGTGCCAGCAGCCCCCGGACTAGCGGGGCGGAAGCTTTCTTT CASSPRTSGAEAFF
many NA TRBJ1-2 TRBV7-2 TGTGCCAGCAGCTTAACAGGCGCCTATGGCTACACCTTC CASSLTGAYGYTF
NA NA TRBJ1-3 TRBV28 TGTGCCAGCAGCTCGTGGAGCGGCTCTGGAAACACCATATATTTT CASSSWSGSGNTIYF
NA NA TRBJ2-7 TRBV19 TGTGCCAGTACTCTGGGGTACGAGCAGTACTTC CASTLGYEQYF
few NA TRBJ2-5 TRBV29-1 TGCAGCGTTGATTCGGCTAAGCAAGAGACCCAGTACTTC CSVDSAKQETQYF
many NA TRBJ1-5 TRBV12-3/TRBV12-4 TGTGCCAGCGACGGACGGAATAGCAATCAGCCCCAGCATTTT CASDGRNSNQPQHF
NA NA TRBJ2-7 TRBV5-1 NA CASSLGGWSSYEQYFGDEQYF
NA TRBD1 TRBJ1-5 TRBV6-1 TGTGCCAGCAGTTTATATTCGCCCGGACAGGGCAATCAGCCCCAGCATTTT CASSLYSPGQGNQPQHF
NA NA TRBJ1-1 TRBV10-3 TGTGCCATCAGTCGGGGCAGGGTCGGGGACACTGAAGCTTTCTTT CAISRGRVGDTEAFF
NA TRBD2 TRBJ2-6 TRBV30 TGTGCCTGGAGTGTAAGCGGGGCCAACGCCCTGACTTTC CAWSVSGANALTF
NA NA TRBJ2-7 TRBV15 TGTGCCACCCGGGACTTGAGCTCCTACGAGCAGTACTTC CATRDLSSYEQYF
NA TRBD1 TRBJ1-4 TRBV12-3/TRBV12-4 TGTGCCAGCAGTTCCGCCAGGGGGGCATCTGAAAAACTGTTTTTT CASSSARGASEKLFF
once NA TRBJ2-7 TRBV24-1 TGTGCCACCAGTGATTCCGGGGACTCCTACGAGCAGTACTTC CATSDSGDSYEQYF
NA TRBD1 TRBJ2-7 TRBV12-3/TRBV12-4 TGTGCCAGCAGTTGGCCGGGACAGGGGGACTTC CASSWPGQGDF
NA TRBD1 TRBJ2-7 TRBV7-2 TGTGCCAGCAGCTTAGGTTGGGGACAGGGGTCCCCCTACGAGCAGTACTTC CASSLGWGQGSPYEQYF
NA TRBD1 TRBJ2-7 TRBV11-2 TGTGCCAGCAGCTTCCAGGGGGTTTACGAGCAGTACTTC CASSFQGVYEQYF
NA NA TRBJ1-2 TRBV7-2 TGTGCCAGCCAGAGGGGGACGGCCCATGGCTACACCTTC CASQRGTAHGYTF
NA NA TRBJ2-7 TRBV20-1 TGCAGTGCTCCGTTACAGGGTTTCTCTTCCGAGCAGTACTTC CSAPLQGFSSEQYF
few TRBD2 TRBJ2-1 TRBV29-1 TGCAGCGTTGACGGGCGGGAGGGAAGCCATGAGCAGTTCTTC CSVDGREGSHEQFF
few NA TRBJ1-1 TRBV24-1 TGTGCCACCGGAGATTTGGCCACTGAAGCTTTCTTT CATGDLATEAFF
many TRBD1 TRBJ2-7 TRBV15 TGTGCCACCAGCAGAGATATAGGGACAGGCACCTACGAGCAGTACTTC CATSRDIGTGTYEQYF
few NA TRBJ2-7 TRBV4-1 TGCGCCAGCAGCCCCACCAAGGGGGGCTACTCTCACGAGCAGTACTTC CASSPTKGGYSHEQYF
NA NA TRBJ1-1 TRBV11-2 TGTGCCCGCACCGATTCTATGAACACTGAAGCTTTCTTT CARTDSMNTEAFF
NA NA TRBJ1-1 TRBV2 TGTGCCAGCAGAGAATCAACAATCAGGGCTTTCTTT CASRESTIRAFF
many NA TRBJ1-5 TRBV27 TGTGCCAGCAGACGGAATAGGGGTGGCAATCAGCCCCAGCATTTT CASRRNRGGNQPQHF
NA TRBD1 TRBJ1-6 TRBV7-2 TGTGCCAGCAGCGCCCCTAGGGGGCAATCACCCCTCCACTTT CASSAPRGQSPLHF